These T cell receptor beta chains were read from a single sample in a study of blood T cell repertoires in COVID-19. The data were produced by immunoSEQ multiplex PCR, yet TCRdb's version contains in-frame clones alone and is incomplete. The sample has under 250,000 clones, around 82% seen once. Sequenced input: peripheral blood. The receptor source for this set is a man aged 50 to 60 with active or convalescent COVID-19. Each CDR3 is given with its conserved first and last residue. A D gene is named only where the DNA matches it firmly. Size values are once, few and many counts, or a class for expanded clones, and some rows have none.

J | D | V | size | DNA | CDR3
TRBJ2-3 | - | TRBV9 | - | TGTGCCAGCAGCGTTTCCGTTGGCCTCGACGGGGATACGCAGTATTTT | CASSVSVGLDGDTQYF
TRBJ1-2 | TRBD1 | TRBV27 | - | TGTGCCAGCAGCAGTAGACAGGGGGAAAACTATGGCTACACCTTC | CASSSRQGENYGYTF
TRBJ1-2 | - | TRBV19 | - | TGTGCCAGTAGTCAGGGGTACTATGGCTACACCTTC | CASSQGYYGYTF
TRBJ1-1 | - | TRBV12-3/TRBV12-4 | - | TGTGCCAGCTCCCACAGTGAAGCTTTCTTT | CASSHSEAFF
TRBJ1-6 | - | TRBV6-1 | - | TGTGCCAGCAGTGAAGAGAGATCTAATTCACCCCTCCACTTT | CASSEERSNSPLHF
TRBJ2-7 | TRBD1 | TRBV29-1 | - | TGCAGCGTTGAGGGGACAGGGAGCTCCTACGAGCAGTACTTC | CSVEGTGSSYEQYF
TRBJ2-1 | TRBD2 | TRBV6-5 | - | TGTGCCAGCAGTTACTCCCTAGCGGACGGGGGGAATGAGCAGTTCTTC | CASSYSLADGGNEQFF
TRBJ1-2 | - | TRBV4-3 | - | TGCGCCAGCAGCCAAGATACTGTCCCATCGGGAGGCTATGGCTACACCTTC | CASSQDTVPSGGYGYTF
TRBJ2-7 | - | TRBV10-1 | once | TGCGCCAGCAGTGAGGGCAAAGCAGGGATAGACGAGCAGTACTTC | CASSEGKAGIDEQYF
TRBJ2-2 | - | TRBV11-2 | - | TGTGCCAGCAGCTTAACAGGGTTTGGGCGTCTGAACACCGGGGAGCTGTTTTTT | CASSLTGFGRLNTGELFF
TRBJ2-5 | TRBD1 | TRBV11-2 | - | TGTGCCAGCGGAGGTGACAGGGGGCGGCGAGAGACCCAGTACTTC | CASGGDRGRRETQYF
TRBJ1-5 | - | TRBV6-2/TRBV6-3 | few | TGTGCCAGCAGTTATGCGGGCAGAAACAATCAGCCCCAGCATTTT | CASSYAGRNNQPQHF
TRBJ2-7 | - | TRBV7-2 | - | TGTGCCAGCAGCTTAGTGGGGGGGCCTTTCTCCTACGAGCAGTACTTC | CASSLVGGPFSYEQYF
TRBJ2-2 | TRBD2 | TRBV10-2 | once | TGCGCCAGCAGACGGAGCGGGAGTAACACCGGGGAGCTGTTTTTT | CASRRSGSNTGELFF
TRBJ1-3 | - | TRBV6-4 | - | TGTGCCAGCAGTGACTCTCAGGGTTCGTCCGGAAACACCATATATTTT | CASSDSQGSSGNTIYF
TRBJ1-5 | - | TRBV19 | once | TGTGCCAGTAGTCCGAGACAAACTTGGCCTTATCAGCCCCAGCATTTT | CASSPRQTWPYQPQHF
TRBJ2-2 | TRBD2 | TRBV5-1 | - | TGCGCCAGCGTCGGGGGGACGGCCGGGGAGCTGTTTTTT | CASVGGTAGELFF
TRBJ2-7 | - | TRBV10-3 | - | TGTGCCACTAGGATCGAGCAGTACTTC | CATRIEQYF
TRBJ2-7 | TRBD2 | TRBV10-3 | - | TGTGCCAGCGGGACTAGCGGGCGGTTCTACGAGCAGTACTTC | CASGTSGRFYEQYF
TRBJ2-7 | - | TRBV20-1 | - | TGCAGTGTTCGGGTTGGCTACGAGCAGTACTTC | CSVRVGYEQYF
TRBJ2-3 | - | TRBV14 | few | TGTGCCAGCAGCCAAGTCCCTTTTGGCGGGTTCACAGATACGCAGTATTTT | CASSQVPFGGFTDTQYF
TRBJ2-3 | TRBD2 | TRBV19 | - | TGTGCCAGCATCCAATACATTACAAGCGGGAGAGGGGATACGCAGTATTTT | CASIQYITSGRGDTQYF
TRBJ2-7 | - | TRBV28 | - | TGTGCCAGCCGACAGGGAGGTCGGGAGCAGTACTTC | CASRQGGREQYF
TRBJ2-3 | - | TRBV7-9 | - | TGTGCCAGCATCGACACACACGTTTTTTCAGATACGCAGTATTTT | CASIDTHVFSDTQYF
TRBJ2-5 | TRBD1 | TRBV9 | - | TGTGCCAGCAGCGTAGACCCCTCGACAGGGGAAGGTTTGCGGGAGACCCAGTACTTC | CASSVDPSTGEGLRETQYF
TRBJ2-5 | - | TRBV15 | - | TGTGCCACCAGCAGGAGGCAAGAGACCCAGTACTTC | CATSRRQETQYF
TRBJ1-1 | - | TRBV15 | - | TGTGCCACCAGCAGTCAGCTAAACAGGGAATCCCCTGAAGCTTTCTTT | CATSSQLNRESPEAFF
TRBJ1-6 | - | TRBV2 | once | TGTGCCAGCCTCAAAGACCAGGGCTATAATTCACCCCTCCACTTT | CASLKDQGYNSPLHF
TRBJ1-1 | - | TRBV3-1/TRBV3-2 | - | TGTGCCAGCAGAGGGGCCGGAACTGAAGCTTTCTTT | CASRGAGTEAFF
TRBJ2-5 | TRBD1 | TRBV7-7 | - | TGTGCTAGCAGCCCGGACAGGGGCGCGCGAGAGACCCAGTACTTC | CASSPDRGARETQYF
TRBJ1-2 | - | TRBV18 | - | TGTGCCAGTTCACCGGACAGTGGACGCGGCTACACCTTC | CASSPDSGRGYTF
TRBJ1-5 | - | TRBV28 | once | TGTGCCAGCAGTTTAAGGTGGGGGGGGCGACAAGAAAGCAATCAGCCCCAGCATTTT | CASSLRWGGRQESNQPQHF
TRBJ1-2 | - | TRBV4-1 | - | TGCGCCAGCAGCCAAGACCCGAACCGTGGGGGGGATTCTAACTATGGCTACACCTTC | CASSQDPNRGGDSNYGYTF
TRBJ1-2 | TRBD1 | TRBV28 | - | TGTGCCAGCAGTTCTCCGGGACAGGGAGGCGGCTACACCTTC | CASSSPGQGGGYTF
TRBJ1-1 | - | TRBV18 | - | TGTGCCAGCTCACCTCAGGAGGGTTTAAAGACTGAAGCTTTCTTT | CASSPQEGLKTEAFF
TRBJ1-1 | TRBD1 | TRBV29-1 | - | TGCAGCGTTGCGGGACAGGAGAACACTGAAGCTTTCTTT | CSVAGQENTEAFF
TRBJ1-2 | - | TRBV2 | once | TGTGCCAGCAGTGGTCCGGGGGTGTTCGATGGCTACACCTTC | CASSGPGVFDGYTF
TRBJ1-5 | - | TRBV6-5 | - | TGTGCCAGCAGACAGGATGGCAATCAGCCCCAGCATTTT | CASRQDGNQPQHF
TRBJ1-6 | - | TRBV27 | - | TGTGCCAGCAGTCATCCGGGGAGAGGTTCACCCCTCCACTTT | CASSHPGRGSPLHF
TRBJ2-1 | TRBD2 | TRBV25-1 | - | TGTGCCAGCAGTGACTCCGAGCGGGGGGGCTACAATGAGCAGTTCTTC | CASSDSERGGYNEQFF
TRBJ1-4 | TRBD1 | TRBV4-3 | once | TGCGCCAGCAGCCTCGACAGGGGCGTGGGAAAACTGTTTTTT | CASSLDRGVGKLFF
TRBJ1-6 | - | TRBV6-5 | once | TGTGCCAGCCAACAGGATAATTCACCCCTCCACTTT | CASQQDNSPLHF
TRBJ2-5 | TRBD2 | TRBV5-1 | - | TGCGCCAGCAGCTTGGTGGCTAGCGGGGGGCCAGGGAGCGAGACCCAGTACTTC | CASSLVASGGPGSETQYF
TRBJ2-7 | TRBD1 | TRBV6-5 | - | TGTGCCAGCATTGCCCGTTCGACAGGGGACGAGCAGTACTTC | CASIARSTGDEQYF
TRBJ2-3 | - | TRBV3-1/TRBV3-2 | - | TGTGCCAGCAGCCAGACCGGGCCGGGGGATCGGGATACGCAGTATTTT | CASSQTGPGDRDTQYF
TRBJ2-5 | TRBD2 | TRBV6-5 | - | TGTGCCAGCACCCGGGGGGGTCAGACCCAGTACTTC | CASTRGGQTQYF
TRBJ2-1 | - | TRBV7-2 | - | TGTGCCAGCAGCTTAGGCAGGGGAGAGCAGTTCTTC | CASSLGRGEQFF
TRBJ2-2 | - | TRBV13 | - | TGTGCCAGCAGCTTATTATCCAGGCTGAACACCGGGGAGCTGTTTTTT | CASSLLSRLNTGELFF
TRBJ2-7 | TRBD2 | TRBV9 | - | TGTGCCAGCAGCGTGATAGCGGGAGCAAGCGAGCAGTACTTC | CASSVIAGASEQYF
TRBJ2-7 | - | TRBV5-4 | - | TGTGCCAGCAGCTTGGGGGGCGGCCTCTACGAGCAGTACTTC | CASSLGGGLYEQYF
TRBJ2-5 | TRBD1 | TRBV7-3 | once | TGTGCCAGCAGCCTAGGGACAGGGGGTTACCAAGAGACCCAGTACTTC | CASSLGTGGYQETQYF
TRBJ2-2 | TRBD1 | TRBV24-1 | - | TGTGCCACCAGGGGACAGGACAACACCGGGGAGCTGTTTTTT | CATRGQDNTGELFF
TRBJ2-3 | - | TRBV30 | - | TGTGCCTGGAGTGCAGGGGGCACAGATACGCAGTATTTT | CAWSAGGTDTQYF
TRBJ2-7 | - | TRBV10-2 | - | TGCGCCAGCAGTGAGATAATGGCCCACGAGCAGTACTTC | CASSEIMAHEQYF